The T cell receptor beta chain under discussion was sequenced for a study of Graves' ophthalmopathy and Graves' hyperthyroidism. Other autoimmune diseases, uncontrolled infections, pregnancy and lactation each led to patient exclusion. Per germline, CDR1 SGHTA and CDR2 FQGNSA. CDR3 length equals 13 residues. Trimming cost V 2 bases and J 6 bases; bases outside gene matches: 1. Amplified material comprised TCR beta CDR3 regions derived from RNA transcripts. The library came from an HTBI-primed first-round RT-PCR and a second-round multiplex PCR. TCRdb used MiXCR to reprocess the multiplex PCR reads, holding one entry per CDR3 protein. Of fewer than 250,000 distinct CDR3 sequences listed, under 30% are singletons. This clonotype was recorded many times.

The sample comprised peripheral blood. The receptor comes from a man aged 50 or older with Graves' ophthalmopathy. This chain connects TRBV7-2 to TRBJ2-7; 10 nucleotides line up with TRBD2. Written as DNA, the CDR3 is TGTGCCAGCAGCTTAAGCGGGAGGGGCGAGCAGTACTTC. Translated: CASSLSGRGEQYF. Full variable domain (outside the CDR3, taken from reference TRBV7-2 and TRBJ2-7): GAGVSQSPSNKVTEKGKDVELRCDPISGHTALYWYRQSLGQGLEFLIYFQGNSAPDKSGLPSDRFSAERTGGSVSTLTIQRTQQEDSAVYLCASSLSGRGEQYFGPGTRLTVT.